This T cell receptor beta chain was observed in a study of cytomegalovirus exposure and HLA in healthy donors. Broader study findings: Presence/absence analyses assumed roughly uniform sequencing depth across donors. Per a later analysis, under 20,000 TCR beta sequences showed association with HLA alleles at 0.05 false discovery rate. Links to common viral pathogens appeared, in a later analysis, for several of the most significant clusters.

PCR amplification relied on 60 Vbeta primers (plus 13 Jbeta primers). Data came from immunoSEQ multiplex PCR; TCRdb stores just in-frame clones and leaves some out. The sample records around 170,000 clones, 82% being singletons. The germline V and J ends were trimmed by 10 bases and 2 bases, with 14 bases remaining between them. The germline V gene encodes CDR1 MNHNS and CDR2 SASEGT. This CDR3 spans 13 amino acids. For this clone: The target antigen is unknown.

This sequence was found in a woman in her forties or fifties in good health and CMV-seronegative. The specimen was PBMCs. The genes are TRBV6-1 and TRBJ1-1, with D possibly TRBD1 on 6 matching bases. In DNA form, the CDR3 reads TGTGCCACTCCGGACAGTACCAACACTGAAGCTTTCTTT. Protein: CATPDSTNTEAFF.